These 20 T cell receptor beta chains originate from one sample sequenced in a study of technical replicates of blood from four donors. Libraries were prepared by immunoSEQ multiplex PCR; TCRdb keeps only in-frame clonotypes and omits some of them. The profile covers around 83,000 clones, with 90% to 95% appearing a single time and over 0.2% taken by the ten largest. The material sequenced was T cells isolated from PBMCs. The receptors derive from a human donor in good health.

The chain employs TRBV5-1 and TRBJ2-1; D perhaps matches TRBD1 (6 bases). Germline V gives CDR1 SGHRS, CDR2 YFSETQ. The CDR3 extends over 15 amino acids. Trimming removed 0 bases at V and 4 bases at J, with 11 bases between. The CDR3 reads CASSLEGRGYNEQFF. DNA of the CDR3: TGCGCCAGCAGCTTGGAGGGCAGGGGATACAATGAGCAGTTCTTC.

The CDR3 sequence: CASSPPFSGELFF. Here the CDR3 DNA reads TGTGCCAGCAGCCCCCCGTTCTCCGGGGAGCTGTTTTTT. The V call is TRBV6-5, the J call TRBJ2-2; no firm D call. The CDR3 length is 13 residues. The germline V and J ends were trimmed by 6 bases and 6 bases, with 11 bases remaining between them. Germline CDR1 and CDR2: MNHEY and SVGAGI.

V usage is TRBV6-5 and J usage is TRBJ2-1; 13 bases map to TRBD2. Germline CDR1 MNHEY, CDR2 SVGAGI. V was pared by 4 bases and J by 9 bases, with 9 bases of the junction left unmatched. The CDR3 spans 16 residues. DNA for the CDR3: TGTGCCAGCAGTTCCGTACCGGGACTAGCGGGACGTGAGCAGTTCTTC. Translation: CASSSVPGLAGREQFF.

The chain combines TRBV19 with TRBJ2-6; TRBD1 matches at 9 bases. The CDR3 consists of 18 residues. V lost 3 bases, J lost 4 bases, and 10 bases stayed unmatched. CDR1 is LNHDA, CDR2 SQIVND, per germline (reference sequence). CDR3 DNA sequence: TGTGCCAGTAGTATGACGGGACAGGGCGTTCGGGGGGCCAACGTCCTGACTTTC. This gives the protein CASSMTGQGVRGANVLTF.

This rearrangement joins TRBV9 to TRBJ2-7; 11 positions agree with TRBD1. The CDR3 consists of 16 residues. CDR1 SGDLS and CDR2 YYNGEE come from the germline V gene. With 4 bases clipped from V and 4 bases from J, the junction kept 10 bases outside the gene matches. The CDR3 region has the DNA TGTGCCAGCAGCATAGACTGGGACAGGGGGGCATACGAGCAGTACTTC. This gives the protein CASSIDWDRGAYEQYF.

This sequence joins TRBV6-5 and TRBJ2-5; 7 bases map to TRBD2. The CDR3 contains 14 residues. J lost 2 bases, V lost 5 bases, and 5 bases had no gene match. Per germline, CDR1 MNHEY and CDR2 SVGAGI. The CDR3 DNA reads TGTGCCAGCAGTGTGCGGGGGAATCAAGAGACCCAGTACTTC. Its protein product is CASSVRGNQETQYF.

This clone was found once. V is TRBV2 and J is TRBJ1-2; the D gene is possibly TRBD1 (6 bases). The germline V gene encodes CDR1 SNHLY and CDR2 FYNNEI. V lost 7 bases, J lost 8 bases, and 14 bases lay in between. The CDR3 runs 12 residues. Here the CDR3 DNA reads TGTGCCAGCACCCGACAGGTCAGGGGCTACACCTTC. Its translation: CASTRQVRGYTF.

V usage is TRBV11-3 and J usage is TRBJ1-1; perhaps TRBD1 as D (6 bases). The CDR3 is made up of 14 amino acids. The germline V gene has CDR1 SGHNT and CDR2 YENEEA. V dropped 4 bases and J dropped 5 bases, with 14 bases sitting between them. CDR3 DNA: TGTGCCAGCAGCTCTCCCACAGGGCTAACTGAAGCTTTCTTT. As protein: CASSSPTGLTEAFF.

V is TRBV5-4 and J is TRBJ2-7; 7 bases line up with TRBD1. The CDR3 has 12 amino acids. The germline CDR1 and CDR2 sequences are SGHNT and YYREEE (reference sequence). V dropped 4 bases and J dropped 3; count of bases not matched to a gene: 1. CDR3 sequence (DNA): TGTGCCAGCAGCGGGACAGACTACGAGCAGTACTTC. Its protein product is CASSGTDYEQYF.

The chain carries TRBV18 and TRBJ1-5, with D unresolved. The germline V and J ends were trimmed by 2 bases and 7 bases, with 12 bases remaining between them. The germline gives CDR1 KGHSH, CDR2 LQKENI. This CDR3 is built from 14 residues. The CDR3 DNA follows: TGTGCCAGCTCACCAATCGGGGTTCAGCAGCCCCAGCATTTT. It codes for CASSPIGVQQPQHF. Full variable domain (remainder filled in from reference TRBV18 and TRBJ1-5): NAGVMQNPRHLVRRRGQEARLRCSPMKGHSHVYWYRQLPEEGLKFMVYLQKENIIDESGMPKERFSAEFPKEGPSILRIQQVVRGDSAAYFCASSPIGVQQPQHFGDGTRLSIL.

V gene TRBV5-5 combines with J gene TRBJ2-6; 8 nucleotides line up with TRBD1. This CDR3 has 17 amino acids. Germline loops: CDR1 SGHKS, CDR2 YYEKEE (reference sequence). Germline trimming cut 5 bases from V and 2 bases from J; bases unmatched to any gene: 9. The chain's CDR3 is CASRPVRQGTGANVLTF. CDR3 nucleotides: TGTGCCAGCAGGCCGGTCAGACAGGGGACTGGGGCCAACGTCCTGACTTTC.

This chain connects TRBV15 to TRBJ1-2; D perhaps matches TRBD1 (6 bases). The V gene lost 8 bases and the J gene lost 3 bases, with 13 bases spanning the gap. Germline CDR1 is LNHNV and CDR2 is YYDKDF (reference sequence). The CDR3 spans 13 residues. The CDR3 nucleotides read TGTGCCACCGGTAACAGGGTTCACTATGGCTACACCTTC. It translates to CATGNRVHYGYTF.

The rearrangement links TRBV7-6 to TRBJ2-7; D call uncertain. V dropped 5 bases and J dropped 2 bases, with 10 bases sitting between them. Germline CDR1 SGHVS, CDR2 FNYEAQ. CDR3 length equals 13 residues. The CDR3: CASSPHSTYEQYF. CDR3 sequence (DNA): TGTGCCAGCAGCCCCCACTCTACCTACGAGCAGTACTTC.

This chain connects TRBV7-9 to TRBJ2-5; no clear D. There are 14 residues in the CDR3. Trimming cost V 1 base and J 2 bases, with 8 bases left between them. Germline values: CDR1 SEHNR, CDR2 FQNEAQ (reference sequence). The CDR3 protein is CASSLGSLQETQYF. In DNA, the CDR3 is TGTGCCAGCAGCTTAGGCTCACTACAAGAGACCCAGTACTTC.

This chain's CDR3 is CASSLARDRDNTGELFF. Written as DNA, the CDR3 is TGTGCCAGCAGCTTAGCACGGGACAGGGATAACACCGGGGAGCTGTTTTTT. This chain joins TRBV11-3 and TRBJ2-2; 9 nucleotides align to TRBD1. Germline V gene lookup returns CDR1 SGHNT and CDR2 YENEEA. This CDR3 spans 17 amino acids. The ends lost 1 base at V and 2 bases at J; junction bases unmatched: 5.

The chain links TRBV9 to TRBJ1-2; D unclear. The V end was cut by 7 bases, the J end by 4 bases, with 11 bases between. The CDR3 has 12 residues. Germline V gene sequence: CDR1 SGDLS, CDR2 YYNGEE. The CDR3 spells CASEAVSYGYTF. As DNA, the CDR3 is TGTGCCAGCGAAGCCGTCTCCTATGGCTACACCTTC.

The rearrangement uses TRBV29-1 and TRBJ2-1, with 7 bases matching TRBD2. The CDR3 is 15 amino acids. Germline V gene data show CDR1 as SQVTM and CDR2 as ANQGSEA. V shed 4 bases and J 3 bases; nucleotides not matched to a gene: 9. This CDR3 reads CSVARGRAGYNEQFF. CDR3 coding DNA: TGCAGCGTTGCTCGAGGGAGGGCCGGCTACAATGAGCAGTTCTTC.

CDR3 in amino acids: CASSHRAHEQYF. CDR3 bases: TGTGCCAGCAGCCACAGGGCCCACGAGCAGTACTTC. The chain carries TRBV7-9 and TRBJ2-7, with D maybe TRBD1 (6 bases). This CDR3 comprises 12 residues. V was pared by 5 bases and J by 5 bases, with 10 bases between. Germline assignment: CDR1 SEHNR and CDR2 FQNEAQ (reference sequence). Variable domain in full (rest from reference TRBV7-9 and TRBJ2-7): DTGVSQNPRHKITKRGQNVTFRCDPISEHNRLYWYRQTLGQGPEFLTYFQNEAQLEKSRLLSDRFSAERPKGSFSTLEIQRTEQGDSAMYLCASSHRAHEQYFGPGTRLTVT.

The chain recombines TRBV19 with TRBJ1-3; D is undetermined. The CDR3 consists of 15 residues. Per the germline V gene, CDR1 is LNHDA and CDR2 is SQIVND (reference sequence). V was shortened by 1 base and J by 0 bases, with 7 bases between the two germline ends. The CDR3 protein is CASSIGGHSGNTIYF. CDR3 sequence (DNA): TGTGCCAGTAGTATAGGCGGCCACTCTGGAAACACCATATATTTT.

The rearrangement joins TRBV7-2 to TRBJ1-2; D possibly corresponds to TRBD1 (6 bases). The V end lost 5 bases, the J end lost 3 bases, and 13 bases lay between the germline ends. The CDR3 is made up of 14 amino acids. CDR1 SGHTA and CDR2 FQGNSA come from the germline V gene. The CDR3 nucleotides read TGTGCCAGCAGCAAAGGACAGCGAGACTATGGCTACACCTTC. It encodes CASSKGQRDYGYTF. The complete variable domain, with remaining parts taken from reference TRBV7-2 and TRBJ1-2, reads GAGVSQSPSNKVTEKGKDVELRCDPISGHTALYWYRQSLGQGLEFLIYFQGNSAPDKSGLPSDRFSAERTGGSVSTLTIQRTQQEDSAVYLCASSKGQRDYGYTFGSGTRLTVV.